The clone carrying this T cell receptor beta chain came up many times. Its antigen is not known. These data originate in a study of early T cells in non-severe SARS-CoV-2 infection. Overall study context: It was bulk RNA from unsorted whole blood that was sequenced, and the chains were unpaired.

Individual cDNA molecules each received unique molecular identifiers attached to them. TCRdb called the 5' RACE reads again in MiXCR, with one record for every CDR3 protein. The sample has approximately 63,000 distinct CDR3 sequences, more than 5.5% seen once. Findings of the study overall: VDJdb matches were skewed toward anti-spike CD8 T cell responses.

Trimming pared 0 bases from V and 4 bases from J, leaving 11 bases between. Germline CDR1 is SGHRS and CDR2 is YFSETQ. The CDR3 totals 15 residues. This receptor was obtained from an adult who was a healthcare worker with PCR-confirmed SARS-CoV-2 infection or an uninfected control (not recorded which). The input for sequencing was whole blood, taken at baseline. V usage is TRBV5-1 and J usage is TRBJ2-1; D is ambiguous. The CDR3 nucleotides are TGCGCCAGCAGCTTGGAAGTTACGGGTTACAATGAGCAGTTCTTC. This codes for CASSLEVTGYNEQFF. The complete variable domain, with remaining parts taken from reference TRBV5-1 and TRBJ2-1, reads KAGVTQTPRYLIKTRGQQVTLSCSPISGHRSVSWYQQTPGQGLQFLFEYFSETQRNKGNFPGRFSGRQFSNSRSEMNVSTLELGDSALYLCASSLEVTGYNEQFFGPGTRLTVL.